This T cell receptor beta chain was found in a study of shared clonotypes between healthy human individuals. Germline trimming cut 1 base from V and 6 bases from J; bases unmatched to any gene: 12. Germline V lookup: CDR1 LNHDA, CDR2 SQIVND (reference sequence). This CDR3 spans 17 amino acids. Assay: immunoSEQ multiplex PCR; the TCRdb copy retains only in-frame clones and omits some. The sample yields under 650,000 clones, 95% to 97% seen once. The V gene is TRBV19, the J gene TRBJ1-2; TRBD1 agrees at 9 bases. Sequencing was done on a sample of naive CD4+ T cells sorted from blood. Specified subset: CD45RA+ positively selected. The receptor was isolated from a woman aged 25-40 years in good health. CDR3 DNA: TGTGCCAGTAGTATAGGAGGTTTGGGACAGGGTTTAAATGGCTACACCTTC. This translates into CASSIGGLGQGLNGYTF.